What follows describes a single T cell receptor beta chain. Its specificity is unknown. Compared with germline, one end of the junction differs, possibly owing to a read error. This entry belongs to a study of T cell repertoires in cytomegalovirus infection. The CDR3 has 13 residues. Germline-derived CDR1 and CDR2 are SGHVS and FNYEAQ. Study-level points and caveats: The response measured ex vivo was dominated by TCR beta clonotypes (HLA-C-restricted and CMV-specific). CMV carriers having the relevant HLA were flagged by cumulative public TCR beta family frequency.

TCRdb fed the reads into MiXCR, producing one record per CDR3 protein. Here the sample spans about 770,000 distinct CDR3 sequences, 25% to 30% being singletons. This sample comprised cultured CD8+ T cells from PBMCs, obtained from culture after CMV antigen stimulation. J is TRBJ1-1 and V is TRBV7-6; D gene uncertain. This clonotype was obtained from a human donor in good health (CMV status not recorded). Some clones in this sample may be carry-over from other donors' samples. CDR3 bases: TGTGCTAGCAGCCGTAGCTTGAACACTGAAGCTTTCTTT. The encoded protein is CASSRSLNTEAFF.